This record concerns one T cell receptor beta chain sequence. What it recognizes is unknown. This entry belongs to a study of identifying expanded T cells in peripheral blood. Study-wide results and caveats: Technical replicates showed about 1.1 changed clones; roughly two weeks roughly 16; four weeks 19.

Sequenced by immunoSEQ multiplex PCR; TCRdb stores in-frame clones only, minus some. The repertoire holds around 120,000 clones, with more than 80% as singletons. Trimming removed 1 base at V and 7 bases at J, with 11 bases between. Germline V gives CDR1 MNHEY, CDR2 SMNVEV (reference sequence). The CDR3 is made up of 13 amino acids. Sequencing was performed on blood. The chain combines TRBV27 with TRBJ2-7; the D is unclear. The TCR comes from a person aged 18-69 years in good health. In nucleotides, the CDR3 is TGTGCCAGCAGTTTATTTGTGGGGAAGGAGCAGTACTTC. Translated, it gives CASSLFVGKEQYF.